The clone carrying this TCR delta chain was counted a few times. Antigen specificity is unknown. A read error is the likely source, as a far larger clone sits one nucleotide away. Other DNA sequences in the sample encode the same CDR3. Sequencing covered both gamma and delta TCR chains per sample. TCRdb re-called the multiplex PCR reads with CATT. The table records 75,000 to 95,000 delta-chain clones, more than 0.85% of them present only once. Bulk repertoires came from Vgamma9/Vdelta2+ or Vdelta2-negative gammadelta T cells flow-sorted from PBMC. The data stem from a study of γδ T cells in repeated Plasmodium falciparum infection. Broader study findings: Vdelta2-negative gammadelta repertoires appeared less diverse and less shared in Malian than Australian children.

The CDR3 has 22 amino acids. CDR1 TSWWSYY and CDR2 QGS come from the germline V gene. The chain has TRDV1 and TRDJ1; the D gene is possibly TRDD3 (6 bases). The J gene, left out of TCRdb, was set here by checking the DNA against germline. This clonotype was obtained from a pool of human donors (malaria-infected and uninfected, not separated). Sequenced material: gamma-delta T cells from blood. In DNA form, the CDR3 reads TGCGCTCTTGGGGAACTGTACCGACTCGGGATAAGGAGAGTTGACGGCACCGATAAACTCATCTTT. It encodes CALGELYRLGIRRVDGTDKLIF.